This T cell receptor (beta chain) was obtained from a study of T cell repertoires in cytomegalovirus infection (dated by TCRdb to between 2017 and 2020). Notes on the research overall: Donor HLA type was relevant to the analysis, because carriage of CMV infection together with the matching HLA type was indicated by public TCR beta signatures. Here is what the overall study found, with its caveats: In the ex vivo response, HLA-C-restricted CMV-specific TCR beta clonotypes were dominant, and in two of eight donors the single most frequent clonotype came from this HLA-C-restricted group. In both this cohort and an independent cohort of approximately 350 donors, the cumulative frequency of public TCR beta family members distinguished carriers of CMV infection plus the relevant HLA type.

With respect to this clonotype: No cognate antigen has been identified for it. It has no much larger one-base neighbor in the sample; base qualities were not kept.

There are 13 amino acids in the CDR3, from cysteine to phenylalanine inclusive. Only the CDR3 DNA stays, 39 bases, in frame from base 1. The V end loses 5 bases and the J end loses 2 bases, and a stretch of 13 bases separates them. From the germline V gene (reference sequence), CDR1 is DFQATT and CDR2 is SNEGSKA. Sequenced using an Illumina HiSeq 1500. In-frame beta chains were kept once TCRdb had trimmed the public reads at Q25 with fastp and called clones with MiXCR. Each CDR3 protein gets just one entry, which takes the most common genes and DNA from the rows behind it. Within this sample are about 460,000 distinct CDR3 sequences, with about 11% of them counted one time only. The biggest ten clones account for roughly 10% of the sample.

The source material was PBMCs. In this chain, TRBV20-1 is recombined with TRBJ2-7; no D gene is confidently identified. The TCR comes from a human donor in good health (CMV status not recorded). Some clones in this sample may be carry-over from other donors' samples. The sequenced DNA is TGCAGTGCTCCTTGGACCGCGGCCTACGAGCAGTACTTC. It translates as CSAPWTAAYEQYF.